Listed here is a single T cell receptor (beta chain). Trimming cost V 5 bases and J 2 bases, with 12 bases left between them. The CDR3 length is 14 residues. Germline values: CDR1 SGHNT, CDR2 YYREEE (reference sequence). In the PCR, 60 Vbeta and 13 Jbeta primers were used. The repertoire was sequenced with immunoSEQ multiplex PCR; TCRdb's copy has only in-frame clones and lacks some. The sample lists 80,000 or so clones, under 70% occurring once. These data belong to a study of cytomegalovirus exposure and HLA in healthy donors. On the study more broadly: Out of about 170 million T cells, an earlier analysis found 117 million unique TCR beta sequences in total.

Despite likely unrecorded immune exposures, the donors were nominally healthy at the time of sampling. The specimen was PBMCs. The clonotype originates from a young man in good health and CMV-seropositive. The chain is built from TRBV5-4 and TRBJ2-3, with D possibly TRBD1 on 6 matching bases. CDR3 residues: CASRKGVPTDTQYF. CDR3 sequence (DNA): TGTGCCAGCAGAAAGGGGGTACCCACAGATACGCAGTATTTT. Full variable domain (missing parts from reference TRBV5-4 and TRBJ2-3): ETGVTQSPTHLIKTRGQQVTLRCSSQSGHNTVSWYQQALGQGPQFIFQYYREEENGRGNFPPRFSGLQFPNYSSELNVNALELDDSALYLCASRKGVPTDTQYFGPGTRLTVL.